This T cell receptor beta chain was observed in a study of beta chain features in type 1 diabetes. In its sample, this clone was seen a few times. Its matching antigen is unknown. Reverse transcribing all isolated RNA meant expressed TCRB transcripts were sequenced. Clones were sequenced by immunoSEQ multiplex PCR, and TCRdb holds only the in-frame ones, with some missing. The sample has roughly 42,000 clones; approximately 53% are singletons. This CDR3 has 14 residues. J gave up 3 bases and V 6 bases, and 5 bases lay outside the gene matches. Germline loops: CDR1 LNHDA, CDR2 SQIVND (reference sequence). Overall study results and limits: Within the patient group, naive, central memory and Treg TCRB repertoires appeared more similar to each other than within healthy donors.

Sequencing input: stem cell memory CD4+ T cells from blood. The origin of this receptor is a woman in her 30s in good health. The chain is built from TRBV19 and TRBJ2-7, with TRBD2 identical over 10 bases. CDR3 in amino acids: CASRRTSGIYEQYF. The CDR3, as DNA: TGTGCCAGTAGGCGGACTAGCGGAATCTACGAGCAGTACTTC.